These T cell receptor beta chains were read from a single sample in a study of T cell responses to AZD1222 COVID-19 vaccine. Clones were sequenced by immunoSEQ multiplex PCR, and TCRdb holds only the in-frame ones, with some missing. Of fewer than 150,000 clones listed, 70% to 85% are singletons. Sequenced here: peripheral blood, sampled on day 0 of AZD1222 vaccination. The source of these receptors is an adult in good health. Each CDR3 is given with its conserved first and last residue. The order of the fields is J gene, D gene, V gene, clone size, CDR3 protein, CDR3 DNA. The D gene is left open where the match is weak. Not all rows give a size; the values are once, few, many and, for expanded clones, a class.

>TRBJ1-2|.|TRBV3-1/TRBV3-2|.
CASSRGGGIGYTF
TGTGCCAGCAGCAGGGGAGGGGGTATCGGCTACACCTTC
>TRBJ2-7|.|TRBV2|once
CASSAGTATTRQYF
TGTGCCAGCAGTGCCGGGACCGCTACTACGAGGCAGTACTTC
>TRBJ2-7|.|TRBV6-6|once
CATRIREGYEQYF
TGTGCCACCAGGATAAGGGAAGGGTACGAGCAGTACTTC
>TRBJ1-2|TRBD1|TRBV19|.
CASSLRTGPTYGYTF
TGTGCCAGTAGCCTGAGGACAGGGCCTACCTATGGCTACACCTTC
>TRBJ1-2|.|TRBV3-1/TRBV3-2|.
CASSSTATIIYGYTF
TGTGCCAGCAGCTCTACAGCGACGATTATCTATGGCTACACCTTC
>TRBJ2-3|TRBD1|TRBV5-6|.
CASSPLGQGGGDTQYF
TGTGCCAGCAGCCCGCTAGGACAGGGAGGAGGAGATACGCAGTATTTT
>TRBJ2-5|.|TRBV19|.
CASSMSPWVGETQYF
TGTGCCAGTAGTATGTCCCCCTGGGTGGGTGAAACCCAGTACTTC
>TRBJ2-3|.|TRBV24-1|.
CATLAGGTDTQYF
TGTGCCACTCTCGCCGGGGGCACAGATACGCAGTATTTT
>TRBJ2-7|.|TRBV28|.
CAAGGSRSSYEQYF
TGTGCCGCCGGAGGTTCTCGAAGCTCCTACGAGCAGTACTTC
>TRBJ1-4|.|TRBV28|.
CASSLREELFF
TGTGCCAGCAGTTTAAGGGAGGAACTGTTTTTT
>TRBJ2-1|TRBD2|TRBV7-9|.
CASSFGGISEQFF
TGTGCCAGCAGCTTCGGGGGGATCAGTGAGCAGTTCTTC
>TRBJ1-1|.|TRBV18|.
CASSRVNTEAFF
TGTGCCAGCTCACGAGTGAACACTGAAGCTTTCTTT
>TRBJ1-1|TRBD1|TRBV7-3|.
CASSKRQGGEAFF
TGTGCCAGCAGCAAGAGACAGGGCGGTGAAGCTTTCTTT
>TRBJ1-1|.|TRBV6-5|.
CASSKSQGVVTEAFF
TGTGCCAGCAGTAAATCACAGGGAGTAGTCACTGAAGCTTTCTTT
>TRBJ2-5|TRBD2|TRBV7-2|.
CASSFGGRETQYF
TGTGCCAGCAGCTTCGGGGGGAGGGAGACCCAGTACTTC
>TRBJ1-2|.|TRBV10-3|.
CAIRGDGLGYGYTF
TGTGCCATCAGGGGGGACGGCTTGGGCTATGGCTACACCTTC
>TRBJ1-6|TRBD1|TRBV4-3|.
CASSQAGDRNNSPLHF
TGCGCCAGCAGCCAAGCCGGGGACAGAAATAATTCACCCCTCCACTTT
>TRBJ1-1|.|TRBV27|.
CASSSHRVRIGTEAFF
TGTGCCAGCAGTTCCCACAGGGTGAGGATTGGCACTGAAGCTTTCTTT
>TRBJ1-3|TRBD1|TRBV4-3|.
CASSQDWLQGVGGNTIYF
TGCGCCAGCAGCCAAGATTGGTTACAGGGGGTGGGGGGAAACACCATATATTTT
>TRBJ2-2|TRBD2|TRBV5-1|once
CASSSSGGRNTGELFF
TGCGCCAGCAGTTCGAGCGGGGGGCGGAACACCGGGGAGCTGTTTTTT
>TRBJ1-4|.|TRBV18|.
CASSPGPAQNEKLFF
TGTGCCAGCTCACCAGGGCCAGCCCAGAATGAAAAACTGTTTTTT
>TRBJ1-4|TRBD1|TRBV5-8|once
CASSQGQHSEKLFF
TGTGCCAGCAGCCAGGGACAGCACAGTGAAAAACTGTTTTTT
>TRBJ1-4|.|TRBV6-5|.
CASSYSRGLEKLFF
TGTGCCAGCAGTTACTCTCGGGGGTTGGAAAAACTGTTTTTT
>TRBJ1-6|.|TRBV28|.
CASSEGPSNSPLHF
TGTGCCAGCAGTGAGGGACCCTCAAATTCACCCCTCCACTTT
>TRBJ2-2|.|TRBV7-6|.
CASSLVDTGELFF
TGTGCCAGCAGCTTAGTAGACACCGGGGAGCTGTTTTTT
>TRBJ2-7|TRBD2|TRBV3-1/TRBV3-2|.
CASSKRGGLESYEQYF
TGTGCCAGCAGCAAGCGGGGGGGCCTAGAGTCCTACGAGCAGTACTTC
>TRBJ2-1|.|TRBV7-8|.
CASSLARQLPNNEQFF
TGTGCCAGCAGCTTAGCTCGGCAACTCCCTAACAATGAGCAGTTCTTC
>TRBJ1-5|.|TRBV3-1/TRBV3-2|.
CASSPRGMNQPQHF
TGTGCCAGCAGCCCCAGGGGCATGAATCAGCCCCAGCATTTT
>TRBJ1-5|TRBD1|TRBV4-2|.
CASSQGPGQAYQPQHF
TGTGCCAGCAGCCAGGGCCCCGGACAGGCTTATCAGCCCCAGCATTTT
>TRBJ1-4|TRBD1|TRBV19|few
CASSGTGERLLFF
TGTGCCAGTAGTGGGACAGGGGAGCGGTTACTGTTTTTT
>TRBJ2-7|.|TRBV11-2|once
CASSRRSGYEQYF
TGTGCCAGCAGCCGCCGTTCCGGCTACGAGCAGTACTTC
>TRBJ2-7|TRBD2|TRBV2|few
CASTLTPTSGRSKQYF
TGTGCCAGCACCCTCACTCCGACTAGCGGGAGGAGCAAGCAGTACTTC
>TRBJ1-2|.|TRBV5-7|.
CASSLHRGETSRGYTF
TGTGCCAGCAGTTTGCACCGGGGCGAAACCTCTCGGGGCTACACCTTC
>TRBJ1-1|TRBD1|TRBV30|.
CAWRFRDRVISGTEAFF
TGTGCCTGGAGATTCCGGGACAGGGTCATTTCGGGCACTGAAGCTTTCTTT
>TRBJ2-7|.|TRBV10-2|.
CASSESGNSYEQYF
TGCGCCAGCAGTGAGTCGGGCAACTCCTACGAGCAGTACTTC
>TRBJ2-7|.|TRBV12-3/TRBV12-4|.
CASSLARYEQYF
TGTGCCAGCAGTTTAGCGCGCTACGAGCAGTACTTC
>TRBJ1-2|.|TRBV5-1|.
CASSFTPGERGYTF
TGCGCCAGCAGCTTTACCCCAGGGGAGCGGGGCTACACCTTC
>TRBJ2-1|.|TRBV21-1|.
CASKLLAIEEQFF
TGTGCCAGCAAGTTACTAGCGATAGAGGAGCAGTTCTTC
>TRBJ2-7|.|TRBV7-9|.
CASSQSFEGQYF
TGTGCCAGCAGCCAATCTTTCGAGGGGCAGTACTTC
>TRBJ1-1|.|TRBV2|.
CASTSDGNTEAFF
TGTGCCAGCACCTCGGACGGGAACACTGAAGCTTTCTTT